Included here is one T cell receptor beta chain sequence, with context. As yet, its antigen is unknown. Template material for amplifying TCR beta CDR3 regions consisted of RNA transcripts. A first-round RT-PCR of the TCR CDR3 used the HTBI primer set. In TCRdb, the multiplex PCR reads were re-called with MiXCR into one record per CDR3 protein. The sample lists approximately 30,000 distinct CDR3 sequences; around 52% were seen once. Patients affected by ophthalmopathy presented a Clinical Activity Score of at least 3, a NOSPECS grade of at least 4, and disease duration below 3 months. PBMCs were obtained from 9 to 10 ml fresh peripheral blood. The sample is drawn from a study of T cells in Graves' hyperthyroidism and ophthalmopathy. Notes on the study in general: Blood also held most thyroid clonotypes expanded beyond 0.001.

Trimming stripped 3 bases from V and 8 bases from J, with 11 bases between. CDR1 SGDLS and CDR2 YYNGEE come from the germline V gene. This CDR3 is 12 amino acids long. Sequencing was done on a sample of blood. The TCR originated in a woman aged 40 to 50 with Graves' ophthalmopathy. V usage is TRBV9 and J usage is TRBJ1-2, with D unresolved. CDR3 bases: TGTGCCAGCAGCGACGGCGGAAGGGGCTACACCTTC. Residues: CASSDGGRGYTF.